The source of this T cell receptor (beta chain) is a study of cytomegalovirus exposure and HLA in healthy donors. Looking at the study overall: Counted in an early data release were approximately 80 million unique TCRs from HLA-typed donors. Study conclusions and caveats: According to an earlier analysis, most TCR beta V segments yielded productive rearrangements about 90% or about 30% of the time.

PCR employed 60 Vbeta and 13 Jbeta primers. Profiled with immunoSEQ multiplex PCR; TCRdb holds only in-frame clones, not every one. Of 120,000 or so clones in the sample, over 9.5% are singletons; the top ten hold 3.5% to 5%. This clone was picked up a small number of times. The antigen is unknown. Germline-derived CDR1 and CDR2 are KGHSH and LQKENI. This CDR3 has 13 amino acids. V was clipped by 5 bases and J by 3 bases; unmatched bases: 0. The clonotype originates from a woman under 30 in good health and CMV-seropositive. The gene calls are TRBV18 and TRBJ2-2; 7 bases match TRBD1. Sequencing was performed on PBMCs. CDR3 DNA sequence: TGTGCCAGCTCAACAGGGGACACCGGGGAGCTGTTTTTT. As protein: CASSTGDTGELFF.